This TCR beta chain derives from a study of blood T cell repertoires in COVID-19. As for the study in general: From the United States, Italy and Spain came samples of acute and convalescent COVID-19. The cDNA or gDNA used as material had been derived from T cells, B-cell-depleted T cells, or PBMCs.

Germline values: CDR1 LNHDA, CDR2 SQIVND (reference sequence). The CDR3 sequence is 13 residues long. Trimming shortened V by 7 bases and J by 8 bases, and 12 bases separated the two germline ends. Clinical histories supplied by participants themselves formed the basis of cohort assignment. Original processing notes: Estimated nucleated cell counts came from reference gene primer amplification. Clones were read by immunoSEQ multiplex PCR, and TCRdb kept only the in-frame ones, dropping some. V and J calls and clone size follow that table, whereas D and trimming were derived from the DNA. Of about 300,000 clones in the sample, around 89% were seen once.

The rearrangement links TRBV19 to TRBJ1-6; possibly TRBD1 for D (5 bases). This TCR derives from a woman in her late teens or twenties with acute COVID-19. The specimen was PBMCs or T cells enriched from blood (not recorded which). The CDR3, as DNA: TGTGCCAGTAACGACGGGACTGATTCACCCCTCCACTTT. This codes for CASNDGTDSPLHF.